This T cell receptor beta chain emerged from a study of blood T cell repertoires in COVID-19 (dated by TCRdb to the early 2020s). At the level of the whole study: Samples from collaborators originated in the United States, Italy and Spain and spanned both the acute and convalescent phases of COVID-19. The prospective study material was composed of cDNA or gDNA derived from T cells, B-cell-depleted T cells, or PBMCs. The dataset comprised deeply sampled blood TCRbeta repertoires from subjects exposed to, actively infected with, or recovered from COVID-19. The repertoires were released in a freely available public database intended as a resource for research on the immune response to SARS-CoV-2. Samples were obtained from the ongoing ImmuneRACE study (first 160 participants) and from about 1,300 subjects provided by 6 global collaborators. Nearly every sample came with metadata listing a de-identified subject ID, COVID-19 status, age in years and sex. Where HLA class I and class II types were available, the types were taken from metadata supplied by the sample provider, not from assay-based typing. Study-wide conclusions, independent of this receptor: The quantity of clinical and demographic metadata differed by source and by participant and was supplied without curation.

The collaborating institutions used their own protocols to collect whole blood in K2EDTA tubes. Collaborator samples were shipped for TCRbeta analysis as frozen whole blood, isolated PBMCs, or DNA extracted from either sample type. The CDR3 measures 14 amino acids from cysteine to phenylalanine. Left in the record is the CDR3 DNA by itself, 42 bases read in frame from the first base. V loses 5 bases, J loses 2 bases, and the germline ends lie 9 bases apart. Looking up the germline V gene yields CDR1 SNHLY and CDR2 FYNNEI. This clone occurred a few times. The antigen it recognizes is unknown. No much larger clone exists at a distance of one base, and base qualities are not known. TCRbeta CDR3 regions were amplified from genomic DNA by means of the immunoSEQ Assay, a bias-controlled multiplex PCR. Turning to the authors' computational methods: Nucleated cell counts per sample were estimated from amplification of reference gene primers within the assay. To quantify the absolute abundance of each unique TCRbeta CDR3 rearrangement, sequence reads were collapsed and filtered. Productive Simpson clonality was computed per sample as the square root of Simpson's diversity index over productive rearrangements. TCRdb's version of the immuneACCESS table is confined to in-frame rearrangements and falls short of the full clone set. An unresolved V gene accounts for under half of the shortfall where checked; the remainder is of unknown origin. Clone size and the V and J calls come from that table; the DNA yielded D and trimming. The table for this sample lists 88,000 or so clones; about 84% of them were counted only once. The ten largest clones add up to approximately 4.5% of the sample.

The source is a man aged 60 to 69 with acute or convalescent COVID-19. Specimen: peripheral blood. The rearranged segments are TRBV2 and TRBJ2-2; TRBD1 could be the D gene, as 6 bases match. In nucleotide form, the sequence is TGTGCCAGCAGTCGGACAGTTAACACCGGGGAGCTGTTTTTT. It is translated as CASSRTVNTGELFF.